This entry lists 18 T cell receptor beta chains sequenced from one sample in a study of cytomegalovirus exposure and HLA in healthy donors. Primers for the PCR totalled 60 Vbeta and 13 Jbeta. Sequencing used immunoSEQ multiplex PCR; TCRdb keeps in-frame clones, though not all of them. The table has about 100,000 clones, 84% seen once; the top ten hold around 1.2%. Sequenced sample: PBMCs. The receptors stem from a woman between 18 and 29 years old in good health and CMV-seronegative.

This chain joins TRBV5-1 and TRBJ2-5; 13 bases fit TRBD2. This CDR3 has 16 residues. The J segment lost 4 bases and the V segment lost 0 bases, leaving 3 bases of the junction unmatched. The germline V gene has CDR1 SGHRS and CDR2 YFSETQ. The CDR3 nucleotides are TGCGCCAGCAGCTTGGCCAGACTAGCGGGAGGAGAGACCCAGTACTTC. Translating gives CASSLARLAGGETQYF.

The CDR3 bases are TGTGCCAGCAGTTTGGGCTTTCGGGGGATCGCCGGGGAGCTGTTTTTT. Translated: CASSLGFRGIAGELFF. The rearrangement uses TRBV28 and TRBJ2-2; possibly TRBD2 for D (6 bases). Germline V gene data show CDR1 as MDHEN and CDR2 as SYDVKM. The CDR3 length is 16 residues. V lost 3 bases and J 6 bases, leaving 17 bases between the germline ends. The full variable domain, completed using reference TRBV28 and TRBJ2-2, is DVKVTQSSRYLVKRTGEKVFLECVQDMDHENMFWYRQDPGLGLRLIYFSYDVKMKEKGDIPEGYSVSREKKERFSLILESASTNQTSMYLCASSLGFRGIAGELFFGEGSRLTVL.

The chain links TRBV5-1 to TRBJ1-2; D is unclear. The CDR3 loop spans 15 amino acids. V dropped 4 bases and J dropped 6 bases, with 19 bases sitting between them. Per the germline V gene, CDR1 is SGHRS and CDR2 is YFSETQ. CDR3 in DNA: TGCGCCAGCAGCGGCGGGCCGGCTACACCCCATGGCTACACCTTC. Translating gives CASSGGPATPHGYTF.

V and J are TRBV5-4 and TRBJ1-2; D is undetermined. Germline-derived CDR1 and CDR2 are SGHNT and YYREEE (reference sequence). Trimming pared 0 bases from V and 4 bases from J, leaving 7 bases between. The CDR3 totals 13 residues. In DNA, the CDR3 is TGTGCCAGCAGCTTGGAGACACTCTATGGCTACACCTTC. It encodes CASSLETLYGYTF.

Here the CDR3 DNA reads TGTGCCAGCAGTTCCCTCCGACAGGGTAGGACAGATACGCAGTATTTT. Its protein product is CASSSLRQGRTDTQYF. The rearrangement joins TRBV27 to TRBJ2-3; 7 bases agree with TRBD1. With 4 bases clipped from V and 3 bases from J, the junction kept 10 bases outside the gene matches. The CDR3 length is 16 residues. Germline CDR1 is MNHEY and CDR2 is SMNVEV (reference sequence).

The chain employs TRBV9 and TRBJ2-2; TRBD1 matches 8 bases. The J segment lost 4 bases and the V segment lost 3 bases, leaving 8 bases of the junction unmatched. This CDR3 has 16 amino acids. Germline CDR1 is SGDLS and CDR2 is YYNGEE. For the CDR3, the DNA is TGTGCCAGCAGCGCGCGGACAGGGAGCGGCACCGGGGAGCTGTTTTTT. Protein: CASSARTGSGTGELFF. Supplemented by reference TRBV9 and TRBJ2-2, the full variable domain reads DSGVTQTPKHLITATGQRVTLRCSPRSGDLSVYWYQQSLDQGLQFLIQYYNGEERAKGNILERFSAQQFPDLHSELNLSSLELGDSALYFCASSARTGSGTGELFFGEGSRLTVL.

This chain links TRBV7-3 with TRBJ2-5; 7 bases are shared with TRBD2. With 2 bases clipped from V and 2 bases from J, the junction kept 2 bases outside the gene matches. CDR1 is SGHTA and CDR2 is FQGTGA in the germline V gene. The length of the CDR3 is 14 residues. CDR3 sequence: CASSLVGGQETQYF. CDR3 in DNA: TGTGCCAGCAGCTTAGTGGGGGGGCAAGAGACCCAGTACTTC.

The chain has TRBV7-3 and TRBJ2-5, with 9 bases fitting TRBD2. Germline V CDR1 and CDR2: SGHTA, FQGTGA. The CDR3 has 16 residues. Germline trimming cut 0 bases from V and 5 bases from J; bases unmatched to any gene: 7. The CDR3 DNA sequence: TGTGCCAGCAGCTTAACTCGGCTAGCGGGATCGGAGACCCAGTACTTC. Translating it yields CASSLTRLAGSETQYF.

This clone was picked up one time. CDR3 coding DNA: TGTGCCAGCTCACTACCCGGTTTGGCGGGAGATAGGAATGAGCAGTTCTTC. Amino acids: CASSLPGLAGDRNEQFF. The J gene is TRBJ2-1, the V gene TRBV18; TRBD2 aligns across 7 bases. The CDR3 sequence is 17 residues long. V trimming: 4 bases; J trimming: 7 bases; junction bases outside the gene matches: 16. Per the germline V gene, CDR1 is KGHSH and CDR2 is LQKENI. The full variable domain, rest sourced from reference TRBV18 and TRBJ2-1, is NAGVMQNPRHLVRRRGQEARLRCSPMKGHSHVYWYRQLPEEGLKFMVYLQKENIIDESGMPKERFSAEFPKEGPSILRIQQVVRGDSAAYFCASSLPGLAGDRNEQFFGPGTRLTVL.

The chain is built from TRBV5-4 and TRBJ2-3; the match to TRBD2 covers 9 bases. CDR1 SGHNT and CDR2 YYREEE come from the germline V gene (reference sequence). The CDR3 length is 14 residues. V trimming: 3 bases; J trimming: 3 bases; junction bases outside the gene matches: 2. The CDR3 DNA reads as TGTGCCAGCAGCTGGACTAGCGAGACAGATACGCAGTATTTT. Translating it yields CASSWTSETDTQYF.

The chain joins TRBV6-1 to TRBJ2-5; 14 nucleotides agree with TRBD2. The J call could be wrong; TRBJ2-7 is a better fit for the DNA end. The CDR3 extends over 14 amino acids. Germline assignment: CDR1 MNHNS and CDR2 SASEGT. The CDR3 region is CASTGLAGGYEQYF. The CDR3 nucleotides read TGTGCCAGCACAGGACTAGCGGGAGGATACGAGCAGTACTTC.

In DNA form, the CDR3 reads TGTGCCAGCAGTGAATATCGCAACACCAATCAGCCCCAGCATTTT. Translating gives CASSEYRNTNQPQHF. V usage is TRBV25-1 and J usage is TRBJ1-5, with unresolved D. Germline CDR1 and CDR2: MGHDK and SYGVNS. Trimming stripped 0 bases from V and 3 bases from J, with 9 bases between. The CDR3 is 15 amino acids.

The rearrangement links TRBV6-4 to TRBJ1-2; weak D call: TRBD1 (5 bases). Per the germline V gene, CDR1 is MRHNA and CDR2 is SNTAGT. The CDR3 runs to 11 residues. The V end lost 4 bases, the J end lost 7 bases, and 7 bases lay between the germline ends. The CDR3 here is CASSGQGGYTF. The CDR3 nucleotides read TGTGCCAGCAGTGGGCAGGGTGGCTACACCTTC.

Details on this clone: The junction departs from the called germline gene at one end, perhaps through a read error. The chain has TRBV27 and TRBJ2-4; TRBD2 is a possible D gene (6 bases). Germline CDR1 reads MNHEY; CDR2 reads SMNVEV (reference sequence). CDR3 size: 9 residues. CDR3 DNA sequence: TGTGCCAGCAGTTTACCGGGGGACTTC. It encodes CASSLPGDF.

The chain combines TRBV15 with TRBJ1-5; D possibly corresponds to TRBD1 (5 bases). The germline V and J ends were trimmed by 1 base and 5 bases, with 6 bases remaining between them. Germline-derived CDR1 and CDR2 are LNHNV and YYDKDF (reference sequence). This CDR3 contains 13 residues. The CDR3 here is CATSRGGHQPQHF. The CDR3 nucleotides are TGTGCCACCAGCAGAGGGGGCCATCAGCCCCAGCATTTT.

This chain links TRBV5-4 with TRBJ2-7; a possible D gene is TRBD1 (6 bases). V was pared by 2 bases and J by 7 bases, with 13 bases between. This CDR3 region has 13 residues. The germline V gene encodes CDR1 SGHNT and CDR2 YYREEE (reference sequence). The CDR3 coding sequence is TGTGCCAGCAGCTTAGACAGGAGCTGGGAGCAGTACTTC. It translates to CASSLDRSWEQYF.

The J gene is TRBJ2-1, the V gene TRBV13; a weak D match, TRBD2 (6 bases). The germline V and J ends were trimmed by 1 base and 6 bases, with 16 bases remaining between them. This CDR3 has 16 residues. The germline gives CDR1 PRHDT, CDR2 FYEKMQ (reference sequence). CDR3 residues: CASSLATGRGGNEQFF. CDR3 DNA: TGTGCCAGCAGCTTAGCTACCGGTAGGGGAGGCAATGAGCAGTTCTTC.

The chain has TRBV5-1 and TRBJ2-5, with D perhaps matching TRBD1 (6 bases). The germline V gene has CDR1 SGHRS and CDR2 YFSETQ. V was clipped by 0 bases and J by 3 bases, with 15 bases between them. The CDR3 has 16 amino acids. CDR3 nucleotides: TGCGCCAGCAGCTTGGCTCCCGGGGCAGGGGAAGAGACCCAGTACTTC. Translation gives CASSLAPGAGEETQYF. The full variable domain, in which reference TRBV5-1 and TRBJ2-5 provide the parts outside the CDR3, is KAGVTQTPRYLIKTRGQQVTLSCSPISGHRSVSWYQQTPGQGLQFLFEYFSETQRNKGNFPGRFSGRQFSNSRSEMNVSTLELGDSALYLCASSLAPGAGEETQYFGPGTRLLVL.